What follows are 7 T cell receptor beta chains derived from one specimen sequenced in a study of patients and donors after allogeneic stem cell transplantation. In TCRdb, the RT-PCR reads were re-called with MiXCR into one record per CDR3 protein. Of about 960,000 distinct CDR3 sequences listed, more than 15% are singletons. The source material was blood, either unsorted or a sorted T cell fraction (not recorded which). The receptor source for this set is a human donor who was either an allogeneic HSCT recipient or a stem cell or donor lymphocyte infusion donor (not recorded which). It is not recorded whose cells these are; they may come from a transplant donor.

The chain joins TRBV7-2 to TRBJ2-7; D ambiguous. Germline V gene lookup returns CDR1 SGHTA and CDR2 FQGNSA. V dropped 6 bases and J dropped 4 bases, with 25 bases sitting between them. The CDR3 is 17 amino acids. The CDR3 sequence: CASRKDPFGVGWYEQYF. The CDR3 DNA is TGTGCCAGCAGGAAGGATCCCTTTGGAGTAGGTTGGTACGAGCAGTACTTC.

This chain uses TRBV7-2 with TRBJ1-3; tentative D call: TRBD1 (6 bases). The CDR3 runs to 16 residues. Trimming removed 2 bases from V and 0 bases from J, with 11 bases in between. CDR1 and CDR2 from the germline V gene are SGHTA and FQGNSA. In nucleotides, the CDR3 is TGTGCCAGCAGCTTAAGGCAGGGGAGCTCTGGAAACACCATATATTTT. Its protein is CASSLRQGSSGNTIYF.

The genes are TRBV6-1 and TRBJ1-1, with D perhaps TRBD1 (5 bases). Per the germline V gene, CDR1 is MNHNS and CDR2 is SASEGT. The ends were cut back, 6 bases at V and 4 bases at J, with 21 bases in the middle. The CDR3 extends over 16 amino acids. CDR3 sequence reads: CASRRKPGLSGTEAFF. DNA of the CDR3: TGTGCCAGCAGGCGTAAGCCAGGGCTGTCGGGCACTGAAGCTTTCTTT.

This clonotype was recorded a few times. The chain combines TRBV9 with TRBJ1-5; 9 positions agree with TRBD1. The CDR3 sequence is 13 residues long. J was trimmed by 5 bases and V by 6 bases; bases with no gene match: 3. CDR1 SGDLS and CDR2 YYNGEE come from the germline V gene. CDR3: CASNGQGHQPQHF. CDR3 sequence (DNA): TGTGCCAGCAACGGACAGGGGCATCAGCCCCAGCATTTT.

Many counts were recorded for this clonotype. The gene calls are TRBV12-3 or TRBV12-4 and TRBJ2-7, with a weak D call TRBD2 (5 bases). Trimming removed 5 bases from V and 0 bases from J, with 11 bases in between. CDR3 size: 14 residues. The CDR3 bases are TGTGCCAGCAGTCTGGCAGAGGGCTCCTACGAGCAGTACTTC. Its protein product is CASSLAEGSYEQYF.

The V call is TRBV7-8, the J call TRBJ2-7; 8 nucleotides line up with TRBD2. V shed 1 base, J shed 3 bases, and the junction held 5 bases outside the gene matches. Germline V lookup: CDR1 SGHVS, CDR2 FQNEAQ. The CDR3 covers 15 residues. DNA for the CDR3: TGTGCCAGCAGCTTAGGGAGCGGGAGTTTCTACGAGCAGTACTTC. Protein: CASSLGSGSFYEQYF.

V gene TRBV3-1 combines with J gene TRBJ2-1; TRBD1 matches at 7 bases. V lost 4 bases and J lost 8; bases outside the gene matches: 11. There are 15 residues in the CDR3. CDR1 and CDR2 (germline): LGHDT, YNNKEL (reference sequence). CDR3 coding DNA: TGTGCCAGCAGCCCAGGGCTAACAGGGGATCATGAGCAGTTCTTC. This gives the protein CASSPGLTGDHEQFF.